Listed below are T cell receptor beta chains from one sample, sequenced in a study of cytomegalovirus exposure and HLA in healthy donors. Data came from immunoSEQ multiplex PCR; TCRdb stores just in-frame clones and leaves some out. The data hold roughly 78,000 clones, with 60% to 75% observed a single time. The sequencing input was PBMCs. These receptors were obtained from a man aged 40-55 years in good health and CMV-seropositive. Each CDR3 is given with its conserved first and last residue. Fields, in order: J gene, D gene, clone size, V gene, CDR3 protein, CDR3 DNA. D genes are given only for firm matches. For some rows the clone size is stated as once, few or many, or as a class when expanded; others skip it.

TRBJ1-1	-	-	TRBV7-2	CASSFVRENTEAFF	TGTGCCAGCAGCTTTGTCCGGGAGAACACTGAAGCTTTCTTT
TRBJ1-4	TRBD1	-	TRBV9	CASSVGGQGGEKLFF	TGTGCCAGCAGCGTAGGTGGACAGGGGGGCGAAAAACTGTTTTTT
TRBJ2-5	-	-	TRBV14	CASSHPGYQETQYF	TGTGCCAGCAGCCACCCAGGGTACCAAGAGACCCAGTACTTC
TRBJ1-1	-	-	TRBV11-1	CASSGSGNTEAFF	TGTGCCAGCAGTGGATCGGGGAACACTGAAGCTTTCTTT
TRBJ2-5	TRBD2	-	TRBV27	CASRSPGLADQETQYF	TGTGCCAGCAGATCACCGGGACTAGCGGATCAAGAGACCCAGTACTTC
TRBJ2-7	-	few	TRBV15	CATSRGGTSYEQYF	TGTGCCACCAGCAGAGGTGGCACCTCCTACGAGCAGTACTTC
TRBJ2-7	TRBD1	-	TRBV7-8	CASSLGDRDGRSYEQYF	TGTGCCAGCAGCCTGGGGGACAGAGATGGTAGGTCCTACGAGCAGTACTTC
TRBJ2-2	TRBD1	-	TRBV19	CASSMFGTGATGELFF	TGTGCCAGTAGTATGTTCGGGACAGGGGCCACCGGGGAGCTGTTTTTT
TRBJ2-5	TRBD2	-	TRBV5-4	CASSHGTSGSQETQYF	TGTGCCAGCAGCCACGGGACTAGCGGGTCGCAAGAGACCCAGTACTTC
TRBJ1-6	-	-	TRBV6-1	CASSGHSSNSPLHF	TGTGCCAGCAGTGGACACTCTTCTAATTCACCCCTCCACTTT
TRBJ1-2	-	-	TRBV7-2	CASSLEAGVKGYTF	TGTGCCAGCAGCTTAGAGGCGGGAGTTAAGGGCTACACCTTC
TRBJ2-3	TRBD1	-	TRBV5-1	CASSLGVRGQGKDTQYF	TGCGCCAGCAGCTTGGGGGTTCGGGGACAGGGGAAAGATACGCAGTATTTT
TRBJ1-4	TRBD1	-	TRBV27	CASSSTPGGREKLFF	TGTGCCAGCAGTTCGACCCCAGGGGGACGTGAAAAACTGTTTTTT
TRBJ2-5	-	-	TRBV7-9	CASSLVERETQYF	TGTGCCAGCAGCTTAGTGGAGAGGGAGACCCAGTACTTC
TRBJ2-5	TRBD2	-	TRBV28	CASSPSKGLGSLGETQYF	TGTGCCAGCAGTCCGTCGAAGGGACTAGGATCTCTCGGAGAGACCCAGTACTTC
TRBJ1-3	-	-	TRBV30	CAWSGLGNTIYF	TGTGCCTGGAGTGGGCTTGGAAACACCATATATTTT
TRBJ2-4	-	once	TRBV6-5	CASSYNRAGNIQYF	TGTGCCAGCAGTTACAATCGAGCGGGAAACATTCAGTACTTC
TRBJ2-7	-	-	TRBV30	CAWSAPAGVRQYF	TGTGCCTGGAGTGCTCCGGCAGGGGTTAGGCAGTACTTC
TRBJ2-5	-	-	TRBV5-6	CASSLGVGGQETQYF	TGTGCCAGCAGCTTGGGGGTTGGCGGCCAAGAGACCCAGTACTTC
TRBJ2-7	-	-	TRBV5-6	CASNAWSLPYEQYF	TGTGCCAGCAACGCGTGGTCCTTACCCTACGAGCAGTACTTC
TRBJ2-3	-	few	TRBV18	CASSPGTGLGTDTQYF	TGTGCCAGCTCACCAGGGACAGGACTAGGAACAGATACGCAGTATTTT
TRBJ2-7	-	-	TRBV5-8	CASSLGLPYEQYF	TGTGCCAGCTCCCTGGGGCTACCATACGAGCAGTACTTC
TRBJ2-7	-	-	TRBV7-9	CASSPRDNPYEQYF	TGTGCCAGCAGCCCCCGGGACAACCCCTACGAGCAGTACTTC
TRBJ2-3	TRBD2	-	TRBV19	CASSIRPGLASYTDTQYF	TGTGCCAGTAGTATTCGTCCGGGACTAGCGAGCTACACAGATACGCAGTATTTT
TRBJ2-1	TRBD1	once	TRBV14	CASSHRQGWRNEQFF	TGTGCCAGCAGCCACCGACAGGGGTGGAGGAATGAGCAGTTCTTC
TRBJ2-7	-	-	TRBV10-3	CAISESVGAYEQYF	TGTGCCATCAGTGAGTCGGTGGGAGCCTACGAGCAGTACTTC
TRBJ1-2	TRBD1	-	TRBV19	CASTWTGSNYGYTF	TGTGCCAGTACCTGGACAGGTTCTAACTATGGCTACACCTTC
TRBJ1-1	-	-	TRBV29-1	CSVEGRAGITEAFF	TGCAGCGTTGAAGGAAGGGCGGGTATTACTGAAGCTTTCTTT
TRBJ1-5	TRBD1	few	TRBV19	CASSIWQGGNQPQHF	TGTGCCAGTAGTATTTGGCAGGGGGGCAATCAGCCCCAGCATTTT
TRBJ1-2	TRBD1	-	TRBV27	CASSLLPPGQGGFGYTF	TGTGCCAGCAGTTTGCTCCCTCCGGGACAGGGTGGTTTCGGCTACACCTTC
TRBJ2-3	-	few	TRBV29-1	CSVDGGDTQYF	TGCAGCGTTGATGGGGGGGATACGCAGTATTTT
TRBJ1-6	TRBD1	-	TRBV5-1	CASSLGATGGYGPLHF	TGCGCCAGCAGCTTGGGCGCAACAGGGGGTTATGGACCCCTCCACTTT